The entry that follows covers one T cell receptor (beta chain) sequence. This entry comes from a study of blood T cell repertoires in COVID-19. This table comes from immunoSEQ multiplex PCR, and its TCRdb copy is limited to in-frame clones, with some not included. The table lists around 75,000 clones, around 88% of them singletons. Sequencing input: peripheral blood. This receptor was taken from a man in his 60s with acute or convalescent COVID-19.

This CDR3 is CASRLAEYSGNTIYF. The CDR3 DNA reads as TGTGCAAGTCGCTTAGCGGAGTACTCTGGAAACACCATATATTTT. The chain joins TRBV12-2 to TRBJ1-3. TRBV12-2 is a pseudogene segment. The CDR3 runs 15 residues.